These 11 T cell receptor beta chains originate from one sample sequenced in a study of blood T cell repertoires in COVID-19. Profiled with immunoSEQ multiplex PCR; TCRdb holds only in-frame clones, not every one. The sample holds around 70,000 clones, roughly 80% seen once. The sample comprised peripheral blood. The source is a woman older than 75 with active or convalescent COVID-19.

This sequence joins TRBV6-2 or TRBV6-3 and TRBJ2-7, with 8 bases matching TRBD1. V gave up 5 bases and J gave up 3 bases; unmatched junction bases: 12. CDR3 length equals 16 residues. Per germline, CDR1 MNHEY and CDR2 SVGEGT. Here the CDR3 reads CASSLRGPRFNYEQYF. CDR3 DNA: TGTGCCAGCAGTCTCAGGGGGCCACGATTTAACTACGAGCAGTACTTC.

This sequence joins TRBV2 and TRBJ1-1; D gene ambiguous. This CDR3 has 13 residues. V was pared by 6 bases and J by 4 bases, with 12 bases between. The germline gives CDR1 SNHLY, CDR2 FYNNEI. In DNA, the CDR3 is TGTGCCAGCAGCATCCAAGAGGCCACTGAAGCTTTCTTT. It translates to CASSIQEATEAFF. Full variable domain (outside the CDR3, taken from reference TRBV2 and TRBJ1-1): EPEVTQTPSHQVTQMGQEVILRCVPISNHLYFYWYRQILGQKVEFLVSFYNNEISEKSEIFDDQFSVERPDGSNFTLKIRSTKLEDSAMYFCASSIQEATEAFFGQGTRLTVV.

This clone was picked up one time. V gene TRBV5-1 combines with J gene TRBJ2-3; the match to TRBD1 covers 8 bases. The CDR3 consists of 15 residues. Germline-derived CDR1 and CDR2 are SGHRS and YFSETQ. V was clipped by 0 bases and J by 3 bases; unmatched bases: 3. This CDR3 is CASSLAGGSTDTQYF. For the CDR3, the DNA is TGCGCCAGCAGCTTGGCAGGGGGCTCGACAGATACGCAGTATTTT.

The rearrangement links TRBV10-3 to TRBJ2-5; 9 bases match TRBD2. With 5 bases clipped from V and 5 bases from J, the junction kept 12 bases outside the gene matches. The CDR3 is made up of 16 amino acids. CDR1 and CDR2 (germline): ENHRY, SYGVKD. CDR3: CAISRGIVAGVETQYF. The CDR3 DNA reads TGTGCCATCAGTCGGGGTATAGTAGCGGGGGTGGAGACCCAGTACTTC.

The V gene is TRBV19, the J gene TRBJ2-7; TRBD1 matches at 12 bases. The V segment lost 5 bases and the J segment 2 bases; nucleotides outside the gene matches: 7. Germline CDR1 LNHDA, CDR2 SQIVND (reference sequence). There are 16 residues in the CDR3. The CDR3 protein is CASSAPGQGATYEQYF. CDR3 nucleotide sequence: TGTGCCAGTAGTGCCCCGGGACAGGGGGCTACCTACGAGCAGTACTTC.

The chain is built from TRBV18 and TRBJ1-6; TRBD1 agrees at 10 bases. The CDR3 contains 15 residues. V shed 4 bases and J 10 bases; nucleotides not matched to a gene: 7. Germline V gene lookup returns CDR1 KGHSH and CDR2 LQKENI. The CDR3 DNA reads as TGTGCCAGCTCACAGGACAGGGGGTTGCGCTCACCCCTCCACTTT. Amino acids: CASSQDRGLRSPLHF.

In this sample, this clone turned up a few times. CDR3 bases: TGTGCCAGCAGTTTCGTCACTAGCGGGAGTACTGAGCAGTTCTTC. Translation: CASSFVTSGSTEQFF. This chain connects TRBV28 to TRBJ2-1; 11 positions agree with TRBD2. In germline, CDR1 is MDHEN, CDR2 SYDVKM. The ends lost 3 bases at V and 9 bases at J; junction bases unmatched: 7. CDR3 size: 15 residues.

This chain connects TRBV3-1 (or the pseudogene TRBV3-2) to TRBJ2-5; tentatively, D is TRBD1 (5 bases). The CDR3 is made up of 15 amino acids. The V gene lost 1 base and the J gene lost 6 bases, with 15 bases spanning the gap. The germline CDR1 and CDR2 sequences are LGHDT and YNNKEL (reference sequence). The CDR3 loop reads CASSQGPDSLKTQYF. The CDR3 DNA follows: TGTGCCAGCAGCCAAGGGCCAGACAGTCTAAAGACCCAGTACTTC.

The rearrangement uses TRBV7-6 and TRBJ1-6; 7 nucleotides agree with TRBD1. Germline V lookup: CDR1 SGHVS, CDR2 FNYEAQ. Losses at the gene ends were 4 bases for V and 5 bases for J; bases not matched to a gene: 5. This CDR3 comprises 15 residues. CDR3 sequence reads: CASSSTGLNNSPLHF. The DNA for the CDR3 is TGTGCCAGCAGCTCGACAGGGTTGAATAATTCACCCCTCCACTTT.

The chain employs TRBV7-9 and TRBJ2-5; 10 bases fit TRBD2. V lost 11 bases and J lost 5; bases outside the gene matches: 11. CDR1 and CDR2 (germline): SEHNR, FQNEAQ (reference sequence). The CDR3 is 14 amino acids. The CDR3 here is CAGSLAGVWETQYF. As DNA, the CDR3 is TGTGCCGGTAGTCTAGCGGGAGTGTGGGAGACCCAGTACTTC.

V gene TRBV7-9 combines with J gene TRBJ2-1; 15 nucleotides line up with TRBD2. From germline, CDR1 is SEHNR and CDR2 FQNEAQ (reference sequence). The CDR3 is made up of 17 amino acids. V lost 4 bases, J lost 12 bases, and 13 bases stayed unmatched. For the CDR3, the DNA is TGTGCCAGCAGCTCCCAGCCACCGGGACTAGCGGGAGGAGGGCAGTTCTTC. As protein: CASSSQPPGLAGGGQFF.